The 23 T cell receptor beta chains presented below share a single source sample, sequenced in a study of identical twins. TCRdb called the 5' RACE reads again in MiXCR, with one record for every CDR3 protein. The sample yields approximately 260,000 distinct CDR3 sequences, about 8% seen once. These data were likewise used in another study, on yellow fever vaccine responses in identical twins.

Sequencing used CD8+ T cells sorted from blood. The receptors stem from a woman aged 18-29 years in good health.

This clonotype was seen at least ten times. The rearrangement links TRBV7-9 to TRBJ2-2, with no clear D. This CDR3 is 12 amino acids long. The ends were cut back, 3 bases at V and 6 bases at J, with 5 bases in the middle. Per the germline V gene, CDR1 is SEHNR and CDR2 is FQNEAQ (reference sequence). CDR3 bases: TGTGCCAGCAGCTTCCGGCCCGGGGAGCTGTTTTTT. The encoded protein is CASSFRPGELFF.

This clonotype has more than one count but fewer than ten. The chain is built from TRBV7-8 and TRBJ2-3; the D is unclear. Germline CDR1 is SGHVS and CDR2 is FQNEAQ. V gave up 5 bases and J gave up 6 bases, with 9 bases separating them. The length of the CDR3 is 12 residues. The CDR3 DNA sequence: TGTGCCAGCAGCCCCGCGGTGGATACGCAGTATTTT. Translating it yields CASSPAVDTQYF.

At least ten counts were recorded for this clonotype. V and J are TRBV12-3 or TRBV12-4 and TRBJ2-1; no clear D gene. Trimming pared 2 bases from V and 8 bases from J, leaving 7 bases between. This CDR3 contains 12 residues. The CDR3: CASSLSVHEQFF. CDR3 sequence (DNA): TGTGCCAGCAGTTTATCGGTCCATGAGCAGTTCTTC.

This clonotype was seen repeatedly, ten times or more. The CDR3 here is CASSTIEQGVWQRGEQFF. CDR3 coding DNA: TGTGCCAGCAGCACAATAGAACAGGGGGTCTGGCAGCGTGGTGAGCAGTTCTTC. The chain recombines TRBV11-1 with TRBJ2-1; 8 nucleotides agree with TRBD1. The junction had 21 bases not matched to a gene; V was cut back by 5 bases and J by 9 bases. The CDR3 sequence is 18 residues long. CDR1 SGHAT and CDR2 FQDESV come from the germline V gene (reference sequence).

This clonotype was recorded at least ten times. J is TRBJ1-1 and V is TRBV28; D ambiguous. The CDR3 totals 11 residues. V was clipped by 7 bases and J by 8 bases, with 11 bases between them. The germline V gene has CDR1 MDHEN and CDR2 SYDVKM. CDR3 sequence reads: CASTWREEAFF. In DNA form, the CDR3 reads TGTGCCAGCACCTGGAGGGAGGAAGCTTTCTTT.

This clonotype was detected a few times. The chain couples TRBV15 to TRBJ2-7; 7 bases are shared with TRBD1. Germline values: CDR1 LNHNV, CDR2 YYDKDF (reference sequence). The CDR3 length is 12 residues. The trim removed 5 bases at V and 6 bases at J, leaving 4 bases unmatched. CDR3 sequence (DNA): TGTGCCACCAGCTTCACAGGGGCCGAGCAGTACTTC. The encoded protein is CATSFTGAEQYF.

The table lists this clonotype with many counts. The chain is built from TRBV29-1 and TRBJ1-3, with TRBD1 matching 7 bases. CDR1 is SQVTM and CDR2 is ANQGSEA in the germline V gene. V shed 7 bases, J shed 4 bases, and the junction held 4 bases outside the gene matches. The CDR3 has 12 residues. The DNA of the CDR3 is TGCAGCGCGTCGACAGGGGGAAACACCATATATTTT. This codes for CSASTGGNTIYF. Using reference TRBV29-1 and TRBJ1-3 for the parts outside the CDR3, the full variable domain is SAVISQKPSRDICQRGTSLTIQCQVDSQVTMMFWYRQQPGQSLTLIATANQGSEATYESGFVIDKFPISRPNLTFSTLTVSNMSPEDSSIYLCSASTGGNTIYFGEGSWLTVV.

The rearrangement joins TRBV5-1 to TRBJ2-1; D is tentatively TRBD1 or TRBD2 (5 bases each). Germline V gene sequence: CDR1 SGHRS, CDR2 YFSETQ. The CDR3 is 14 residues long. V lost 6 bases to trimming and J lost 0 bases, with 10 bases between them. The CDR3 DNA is TGCGCCAGCATGGTTGGGACCTCCTACAATGAGCAGTTCTTC. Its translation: CASMVGTSYNEQFF.

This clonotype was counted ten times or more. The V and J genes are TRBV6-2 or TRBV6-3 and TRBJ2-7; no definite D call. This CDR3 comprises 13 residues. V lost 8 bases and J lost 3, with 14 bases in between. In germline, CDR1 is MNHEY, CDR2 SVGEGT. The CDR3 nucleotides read TGTGCCAGCCGACTCAACAGTGACTACGAGCAGTACTTC. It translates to CASRLNSDYEQYF.

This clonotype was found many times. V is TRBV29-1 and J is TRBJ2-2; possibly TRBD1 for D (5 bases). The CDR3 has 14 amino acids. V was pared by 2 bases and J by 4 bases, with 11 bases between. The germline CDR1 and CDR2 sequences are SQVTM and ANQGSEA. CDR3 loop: CSVERAGSTGELFF. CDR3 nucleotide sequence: TGCAGCGTTGAAAGGGCAGGGTCCACCGGGGAGCTGTTTTTT.

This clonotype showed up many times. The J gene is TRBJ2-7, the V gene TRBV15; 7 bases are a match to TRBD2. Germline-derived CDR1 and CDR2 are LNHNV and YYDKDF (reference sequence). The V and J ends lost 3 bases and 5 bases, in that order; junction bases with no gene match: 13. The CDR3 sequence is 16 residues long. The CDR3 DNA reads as TGTGCCACCAGCAGCCTCTCGACTAGCCGTTTCCACGAGCAGTACTTC. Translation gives CATSSLSTSRFHEQYF.

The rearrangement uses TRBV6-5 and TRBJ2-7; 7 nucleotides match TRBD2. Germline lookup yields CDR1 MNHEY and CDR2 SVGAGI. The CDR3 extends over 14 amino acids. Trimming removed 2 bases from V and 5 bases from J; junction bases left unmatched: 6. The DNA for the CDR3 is TGTGCCAGCAGTTACGGGGGGGGAAAACACGAGCAGTACTTC. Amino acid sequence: CASSYGGGKHEQYF.

In DNA, the CDR3 is TGTGCCAGCAGCGTATCGCGATTCAACGGCGGGAGTCACAATGAGCAGTTCTTC. Its translation is CASSVSRFNGGSHNEQFF. The chain carries TRBV9 and TRBJ2-1, with 7 positions matching TRBD2. The V gene's germline CDR1 is SGDLS and CDR2 YYNGEE. V shed 1 base and J 5 bases; nucleotides not matched to a gene: 15. CDR3 size: 18 residues.

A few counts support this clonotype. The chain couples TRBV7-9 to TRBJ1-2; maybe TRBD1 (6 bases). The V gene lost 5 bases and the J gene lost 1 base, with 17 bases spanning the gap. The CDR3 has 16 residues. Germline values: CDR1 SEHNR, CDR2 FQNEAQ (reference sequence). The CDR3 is CASSDIPGHLNYGYTF. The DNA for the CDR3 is TGTGCCAGCAGCGATATCCCGGGACACCTTAACTATGGCTACACCTTC.

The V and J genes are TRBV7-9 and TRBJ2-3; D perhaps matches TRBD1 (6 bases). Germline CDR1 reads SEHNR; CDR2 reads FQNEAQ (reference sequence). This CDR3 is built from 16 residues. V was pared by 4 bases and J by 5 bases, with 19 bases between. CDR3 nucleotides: TGTGCCAGCAGCTCCACGGACAGACCTGCGGTAGATACGCAGTATTTT. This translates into CASSSTDRPAVDTQYF.

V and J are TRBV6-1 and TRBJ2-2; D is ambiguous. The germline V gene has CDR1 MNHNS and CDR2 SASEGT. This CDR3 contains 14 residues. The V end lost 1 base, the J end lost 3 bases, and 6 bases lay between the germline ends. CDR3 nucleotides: TGTGCCAGCAGTGAAGACATAGACACCGGGGAGCTGTTTTTT. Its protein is CASSEDIDTGELFF.

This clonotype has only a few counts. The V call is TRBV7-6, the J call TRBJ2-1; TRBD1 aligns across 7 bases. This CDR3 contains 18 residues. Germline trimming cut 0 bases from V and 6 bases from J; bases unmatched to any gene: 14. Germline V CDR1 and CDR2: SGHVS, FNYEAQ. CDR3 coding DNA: TGTGCCAGCAGCTTAGCGCTATTGAACAGGGGTATCGGCAATGAGCAGTTCTTC. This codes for CASSLALLNRGIGNEQFF.

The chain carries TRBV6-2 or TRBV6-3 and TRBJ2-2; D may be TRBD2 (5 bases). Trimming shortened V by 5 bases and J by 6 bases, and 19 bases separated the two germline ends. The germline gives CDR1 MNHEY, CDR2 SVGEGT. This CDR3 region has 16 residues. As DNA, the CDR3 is TGTGCCAGCAGTCGCTTTCGGGAACTCGAAGCCGGGGAGCTGTTTTTT. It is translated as CASSRFRELEAGELFF.

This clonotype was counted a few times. The CDR3 is CASSQKAAVGPRTSNEQFF. DNA for the CDR3: TGTGCCAGCAGCCAGAAGGCGGCAGTCGGACCCAGGACTTCCAATGAGCAGTTCTTC. The J gene is TRBJ2-1, the V gene TRBV3-1; the D gene is possibly TRBD2 (5 bases). V shed 3 bases and J shed 6 bases, with 27 bases lying between them. The CDR3 covers 19 residues. CDR1 is LGHDT and CDR2 is YNNKEL in the germline V gene (reference sequence).

The CDR3 sequence: CSARDTRSLSYEQYF. DNA of the CDR3: TGCAGTGCTAGAGATACAAGGTCCCTCTCCTACGAGCAGTACTTC. This chain connects TRBV20-1 to TRBJ2-7; D unclear. There are 15 residues in the CDR3. V was shortened by 0 bases and J by 0 bases, with 12 bases between the two germline ends. Germline V gene data show CDR1 as DFQATT and CDR2 as SNEGSKA (reference sequence).

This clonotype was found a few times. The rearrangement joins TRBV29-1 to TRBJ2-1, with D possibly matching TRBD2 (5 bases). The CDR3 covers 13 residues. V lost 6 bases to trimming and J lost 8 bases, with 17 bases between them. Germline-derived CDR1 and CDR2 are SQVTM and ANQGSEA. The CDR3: CSVITDLPDEQFF. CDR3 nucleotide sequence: TGCAGCGTGATAACGGACTTACCCGATGAGCAGTTCTTC.

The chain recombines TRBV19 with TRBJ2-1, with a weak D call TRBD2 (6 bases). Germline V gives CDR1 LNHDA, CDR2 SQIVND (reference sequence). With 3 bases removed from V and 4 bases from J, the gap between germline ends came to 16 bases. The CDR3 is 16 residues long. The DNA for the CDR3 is TGTGCCAGTAGTATTTCGGTAGGTAGCGGATACAATGAGCAGTTCTTC. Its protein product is CASSISVGSGYNEQFF.

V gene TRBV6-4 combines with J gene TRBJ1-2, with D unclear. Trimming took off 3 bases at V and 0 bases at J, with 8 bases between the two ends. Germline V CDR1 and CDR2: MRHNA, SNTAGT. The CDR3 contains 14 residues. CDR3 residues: CASSDGAANYGYTF. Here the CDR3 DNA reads TGTGCCAGCAGTGATGGTGCAGCTAACTATGGCTACACCTTC.